This entry features one T cell receptor beta chain sequence. This clonotype was seen a few times. Its binding antigen is unknown. There are no base qualities to consult, and no much larger clone falls within one base. Every donor in the study was a healthy Caucasian. This sample stems from a study of identical twins (dated by TCRdb to between 2015 and 2016). Some background on the complete study: TCR alpha and beta repertoires from monozygotic twins, unrelated adults of various ages and cord blood were deep-sequenced to test whether fetal clonotypes persist. Replicate twin experiments were performed at different times using different library preparation protocols to rule out contamination. The research as a whole found: Out-of-frame TCR alpha sharing in monozygotic twins was systematically underestimated by recombination models, whereas sharing between unrelated individuals was in agreement with the recombination models. Zero-insertion analyses could be partly confounded by invariant T cells such as MAIT and iNKT, although diverse VJ usage argued against such confounding for most clonotypes. Conclusions relied on cross-sectional statistical analysis, since the same donors could not be followed over many years. Excess twin sharing in beta out-of-frame sequences was weaker because fewer shared sequences lowered the signal-to-noise ratio. Compared with coincidental sharing between unrelated individuals, an excess of low generation-probability sequences was observed among out-of-frame TCR alpha sequences shared between twins. Fewer insertions were carried by abundant cord blood beta clonotypes, a similar but weaker trend appeared in young adult naive repertoires, and no such trend appeared in memory repertoires.

The library was generated by 5' RACE. Reads for this sample came from an Illumina HiSeq 2000. A universal primer binding site was introduced by template switching, and a unique molecular identifier was present in the final cDNA, enabling accurate counting of TCR cDNA molecules. Specific primers in the conserved constant-segment region were used to synthesize first-strand cDNA for TCR alpha and beta chains. To control for contamination, every cDNA library was double barcoded, receiving both a SMART-Mk sample barcode and Illumina barcodes. TruSeq adapter sequences along with Illumina sample barcodes were introduced in two successive PCR steps. The Illumina HiSeq platform was used with custom primers to sequence TCR alpha and beta cDNA libraries. The original methods were these. MiGEC processed the raw reads to extract unique molecular identifiers, while MiXCR was used to determine the CDR3 positions. Recombination models were inferred per individual with the repgenHMM and IGoR tools using an EM algorithm. The tcR package in R was used for shared clonotype analysis, with sharing normalized by the product of cloneset sizes. To study raw recombination without the effects of thymic and clonal selection, out-of-frame nonproductive sequences were analyzed. TCRdb reanalyzed the raw reads on its own, using fastp at Q25 for trimming and MiXCR for clone calling, and kept in-frame beta chains. One record per CDR3 amino acid sequence lists the most common genes and DNA. None of the V and J calls come from the authors' own analysis; TCRdb made them. The sample yields some 1,700,000 distinct CDR3 sequences; about 30% were counted once. The ten largest make up roughly 0.3% of the sample.

A distance of 10 bases separates the germline ends of V and J, which lose 3 bases and 4 bases respectively. Spanning cysteine to phenylalanine, the CDR3 consists of 13 amino acids. Left in the record is the CDR3 DNA by itself, 39 bases read in frame from the first base. The germline V gene encodes CDR1 DFQATT and CDR2 SNEGSKA (reference sequence). The specimen sequenced was cord blood. The sequence derives from a newborn girl in good health. The rearranged segments are TRBV20-1 and TRBJ2-1, with an unclear D gene assignment. The nucleotide sequence reads TGCAGTGCTAGCTCCGCGGCTTACAATGAGCAGTTCTTC. The resulting protein is CSASSAAYNEQFF.